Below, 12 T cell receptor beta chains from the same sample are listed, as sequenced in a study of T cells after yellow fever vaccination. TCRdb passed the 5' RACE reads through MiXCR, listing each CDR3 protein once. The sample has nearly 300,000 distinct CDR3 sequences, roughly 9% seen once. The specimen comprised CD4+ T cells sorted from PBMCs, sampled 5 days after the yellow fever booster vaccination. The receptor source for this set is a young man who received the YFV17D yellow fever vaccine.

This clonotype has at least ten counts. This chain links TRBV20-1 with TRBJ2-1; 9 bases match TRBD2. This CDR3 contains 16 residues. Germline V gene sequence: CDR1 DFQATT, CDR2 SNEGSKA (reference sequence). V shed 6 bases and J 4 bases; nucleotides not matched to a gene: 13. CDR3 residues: CSAPGLAGAGYNEQFF. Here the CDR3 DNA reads TGCAGTGCCCCGGGCTTAGCGGGGGCGGGGTACAATGAGCAGTTCTTC.

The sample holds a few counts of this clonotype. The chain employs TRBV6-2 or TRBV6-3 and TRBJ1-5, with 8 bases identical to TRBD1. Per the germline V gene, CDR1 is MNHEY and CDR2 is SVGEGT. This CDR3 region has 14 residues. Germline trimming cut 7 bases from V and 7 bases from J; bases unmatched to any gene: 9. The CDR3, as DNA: TGTGCCAGCATGGGCAGGGGGCTCTTGCAGCCCCAGCATTTT. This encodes CASMGRGLLQPQHF.

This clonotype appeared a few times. This CDR3 reads CASSAGTGFTDTQYF. In DNA form, the CDR3 reads TGTGCCAGCAGTGCCGGGACAGGGTTCACAGATACGCAGTATTTT. The V and J genes are TRBV27 and TRBJ2-3; 9 bases fit TRBD1. Per the germline V gene, CDR1 is MNHEY and CDR2 is SMNVEV (reference sequence). V lost 5 bases to trimming and J lost 2 bases; unmatched junction nucleotides: 5. This CDR3 is built from 15 residues.

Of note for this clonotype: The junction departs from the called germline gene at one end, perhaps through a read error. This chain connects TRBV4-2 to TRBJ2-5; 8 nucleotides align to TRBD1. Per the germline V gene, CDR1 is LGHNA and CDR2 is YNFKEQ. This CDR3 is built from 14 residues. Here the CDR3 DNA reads TGTGCCAGCAGCCCCCTGGACAGGGCAGAGGCCCAGTACTTC. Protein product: CASSPLDRAEAQYF.

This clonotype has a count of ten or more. The CDR3 sequence is CASSEFRGSSYEQYV. In DNA, the CDR3 is TGTGCCAGCAGTGAATTCCGGGGGAGCTCCTACGAGCAGTACGTC. V and J are TRBV6-1 and TRBJ2-7; maybe TRBD2 (6 bases). This CDR3 is 15 amino acids long. Trimming removed 2 bases from V and 0 bases from J, with 11 bases in between. The germline CDR1 and CDR2 sequences are MNHNS and SASEGT.

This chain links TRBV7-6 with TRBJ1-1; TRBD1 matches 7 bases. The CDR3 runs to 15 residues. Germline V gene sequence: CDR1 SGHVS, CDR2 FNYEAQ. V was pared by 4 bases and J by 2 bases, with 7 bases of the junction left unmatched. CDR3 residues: CASSSTTGTNTEAFF. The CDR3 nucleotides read TGTGCCAGCAGCTCGACGACAGGGACCAACACTGAAGCTTTCTTT. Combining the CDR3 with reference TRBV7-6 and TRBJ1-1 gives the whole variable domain GAGVSQSPRYKVTKRGQDVALRCDPISGHVSLYWYRQALGQGPEFLTYFNYEAQQDKSGLPNDRFSAERPEGSISTLTIQRTEQRDSAMYRCASSSTTGTNTEAFFGQGTRLTVV.

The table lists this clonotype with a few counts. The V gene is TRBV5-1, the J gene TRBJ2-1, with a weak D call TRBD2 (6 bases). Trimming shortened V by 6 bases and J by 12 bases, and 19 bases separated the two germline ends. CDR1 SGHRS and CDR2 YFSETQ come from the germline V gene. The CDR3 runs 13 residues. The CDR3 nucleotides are TGCGCCAGCACCGGGGCAGGGAGGACGGCGCAGTTCTTC. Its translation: CASTGAGRTAQFF. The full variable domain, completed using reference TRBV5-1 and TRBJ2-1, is KAGVTQTPRYLIKTRGQQVTLSCSPISGHRSVSWYQQTPGQGLQFLFEYFSETQRNKGNFPGRFSGRQFSNSRSEMNVSTLELGDSALYLCASTGAGRTAQFFGPGTRLTVL.

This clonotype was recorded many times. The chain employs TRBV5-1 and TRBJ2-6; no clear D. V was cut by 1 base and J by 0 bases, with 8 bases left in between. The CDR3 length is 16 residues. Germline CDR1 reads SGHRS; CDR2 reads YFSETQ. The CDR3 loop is CASSLSTGSGANVLTF. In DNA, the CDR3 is TGCGCCAGCAGCTTGTCTACGGGCTCTGGGGCCAACGTCCTGACTTTC.

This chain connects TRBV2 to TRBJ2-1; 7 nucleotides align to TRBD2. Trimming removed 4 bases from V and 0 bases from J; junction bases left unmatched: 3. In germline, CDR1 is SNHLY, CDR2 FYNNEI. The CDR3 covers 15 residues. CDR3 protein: CASSGGGSSYNEQFF. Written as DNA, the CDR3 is TGTGCCAGCAGTGGGGGGGGGAGCTCCTACAATGAGCAGTTCTTC.

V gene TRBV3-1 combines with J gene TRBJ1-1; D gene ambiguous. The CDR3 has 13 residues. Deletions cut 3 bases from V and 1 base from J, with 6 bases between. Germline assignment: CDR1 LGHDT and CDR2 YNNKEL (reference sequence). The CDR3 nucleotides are TGTGCCAGCAGCCACAGACAGAACACTGAAGCTTTCTTT. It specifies CASSHRQNTEAFF.

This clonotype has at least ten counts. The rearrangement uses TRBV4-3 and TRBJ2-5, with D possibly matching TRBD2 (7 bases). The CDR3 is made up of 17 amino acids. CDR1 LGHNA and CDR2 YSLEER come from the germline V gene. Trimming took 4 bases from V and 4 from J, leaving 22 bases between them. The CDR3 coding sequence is TGCGCCAGCAGCCTAAGGCCTGGGGGGGGCGGAGGAGAGACCCAGTACTTC. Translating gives CASSLRPGGGGGETQYF.

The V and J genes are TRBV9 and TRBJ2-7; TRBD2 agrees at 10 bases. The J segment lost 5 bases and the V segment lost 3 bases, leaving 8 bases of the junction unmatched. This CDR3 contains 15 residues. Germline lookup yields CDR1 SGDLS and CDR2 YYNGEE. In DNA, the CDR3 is TGTGCCAGCAGCGCTGCCCTAGCGGGGGTGAACGAGCAGTACTTC. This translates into CASSAALAGVNEQYF.